This T cell receptor beta chain stems from a study of blood T cells in healthy people across ages. This CDR3 comprises 13 residues. V was trimmed by 5 bases and J by 10 bases, leaving 16 bases between them. CDR1 and CDR2 from the germline V gene are MDHEN and SYDVKM. A second roughly 6 to 12 cycle PCR used barcoded and J-beta primers. Tags on each cDNA molecule came from a template-switch adaptor with 12 random nucleotides. One entry per CDR3 protein results from TCRdb running MiXCR on the 5' RACE reads. The data contain about 1.1 million distinct CDR3 sequences, about two fifths of them singletons. This receptor was taken from a young man in good health. This chain links TRBV28 with TRBJ2-3; D not certain. Material for sequencing was blood. The CDR3 DNA reads TGTGCCAGCAGTGTAACTAATCCCCCAGCGCAGTATTTT. This gives the protein CASSVTNPPAQYF.